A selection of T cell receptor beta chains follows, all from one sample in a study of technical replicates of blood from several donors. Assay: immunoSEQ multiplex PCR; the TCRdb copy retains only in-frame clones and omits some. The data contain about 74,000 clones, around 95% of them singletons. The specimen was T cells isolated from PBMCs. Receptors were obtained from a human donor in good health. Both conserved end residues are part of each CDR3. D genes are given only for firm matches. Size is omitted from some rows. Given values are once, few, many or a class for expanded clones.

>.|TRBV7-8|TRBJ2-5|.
CASSLARGRQETQYF
TGTGCCAGCAGCTTAGCGCGGGGCAGGCAAGAGACCCAGTACTTC
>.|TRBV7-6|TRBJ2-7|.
CASSLESSEQYF
TGTGCCAGCAGCTTAGAATCCTCCGAGCAGTACTTC
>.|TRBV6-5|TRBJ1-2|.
CASRPQASPGYTF
TGTGCCAGCAGACCGCAGGCGTCTCCTGGCTACACCTTC
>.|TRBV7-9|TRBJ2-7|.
CASSRSGSSYEQYF
TGTGCCAGCAGCCGTTCTGGCAGCTCCTACGAGCAGTACTTC
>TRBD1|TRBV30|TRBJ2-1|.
CAWRTGNGQFF
TGTGCCTGGAGGACAGGGAATGGGCAGTTCTTC
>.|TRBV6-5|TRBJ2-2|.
CASSYDQRGTGELFF
TGTGCCAGCAGTTACGACCAAAGAGGCACCGGGGAGCTGTTTTTT
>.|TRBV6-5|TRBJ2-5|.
CASSYEATRGETQYF
TGTGCCAGCAGTTACGAGGCCACACGTGGGGAGACCCAGTACTTC
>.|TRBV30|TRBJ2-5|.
CAWSVTLATQYF
TGTGCCTGGAGTGTAACGTTGGCGACCCAGTACTTC
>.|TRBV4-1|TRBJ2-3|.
CASSQVGRGVADTQYF
TGCGCCAGCAGCCAAGTAGGCAGGGGGGTAGCAGATACGCAGTATTTT
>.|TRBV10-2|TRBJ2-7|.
CASSGYYEQYF
TGCGCCAGCAGCGGGTACTACGAGCAGTACTTC
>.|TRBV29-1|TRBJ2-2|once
CSVVPQNTGELFF
TGCAGCGTTGTCCCCCAGAACACCGGGGAGCTGTTTTTT
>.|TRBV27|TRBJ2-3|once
CASKVQDTDTQYF
TGTGCCAGCAAAGTCCAGGACACAGATACGCAGTATTTT
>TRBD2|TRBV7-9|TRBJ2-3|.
CASSTSGGALDTQYF
TGTGCCAGCAGCACTAGCGGGGGGGCCCTAGATACGCAGTATTTT
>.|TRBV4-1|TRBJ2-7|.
CASSQDALGRGSYEQYF
TGCGCCAGCAGCCAAGATGCGTTGGGCAGGGGTTCCTACGAGCAGTACTTC
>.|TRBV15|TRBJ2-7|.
CATRSDRTYEQYF
TGTGCCACCAGAAGTGACAGGACCTACGAGCAGTACTTC
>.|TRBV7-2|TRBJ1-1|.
CASSLRRGSEAFF
TGTGCCAGCAGCTTACGGAGGGGCTCTGAAGCTTTCTTT
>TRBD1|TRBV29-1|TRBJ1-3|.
CSVGQGANTIYF
TGCAGCGTTGGACAGGGGGCGAACACCATATATTTT
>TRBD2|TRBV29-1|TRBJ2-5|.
CSVQAGRETQYF
TGCAGCGTTCAAGCGGGGAGGGAGACCCAGTACTTC
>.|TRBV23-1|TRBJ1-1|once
CASSQSHRAQNTEAFF
TGCGCCAGCAGTCAATCTCACAGGGCCCAAAACACTGAAGCTTTCTTT
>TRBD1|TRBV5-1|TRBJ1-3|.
CASSREGAFGNTIYF
TGCGCCAGCAGCCGCGAGGGGGCGTTTGGAAACACCATATATTTT
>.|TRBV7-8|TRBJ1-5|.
CASSFRAGDQPQHF
TGTGCCAGCAGCTTTCGGGCAGGGGATCAGCCCCAGCATTTT
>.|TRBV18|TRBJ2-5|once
CASSPDVGGIGETQYF
TGTGCCAGCTCACCAGATGTAGGGGGTATTGGAGAGACCCAGTACTTC
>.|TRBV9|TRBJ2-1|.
CASSVDRSYNEQFF
TGTGCCAGCAGCGTAGACAGGTCCTACAATGAGCAGTTCTTC
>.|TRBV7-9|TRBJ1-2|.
CASSLDRYGYTF
TGTGCCAGCAGCTTGGACAGATATGGCTACACCTTC
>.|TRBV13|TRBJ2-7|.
CASSLLSDRAYEQYF
TGTGCCAGCAGCTTATTAAGTGACAGAGCCTACGAGCAGTACTTC
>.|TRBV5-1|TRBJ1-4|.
CASSGSGIFNEKLFF
TGCGCCAGCAGTGGTTCAGGGATTTTTAATGAAAAACTGTTTTTT